At least ten counts were recorded for the clone carrying this T cell receptor (beta chain). Its antigen is currently unknown. The sample originates from a study of molecular identifiers for immune sequencing clone quantification. Study-wide background: Sequencing covered four of five parts into which replicate RNA from about 20,000 or 100,000 naive CD8 cells was split.

The CDR3 contains 14 residues. CDR1 and CDR2 (germline): SQVTM, ANQGSEA. V lost 6 bases, J lost 1 base, and 15 bases lay in between. TCRdb called the PCR reads again in MiXCR, with one record for every CDR3 protein. Here the sample spans about 630,000 distinct CDR3 sequences, about 25% being singletons. Overall study findings and caveats: Beyond 20 RNA copies, clones held over 99% of effector molecules, compared with under 1% in naive cells.

V is TRBV29-1 and J is TRBJ1-2, with D perhaps TRBD1 (6 bases). Sequenced input: naive CD8+ T cells from blood, with Jurkat cell RNA spiked in. As to subset: FACS-sorted CD8+CD4-CCR7+CD45RA+ naive T cells. The origin of this receptor is a human donor in good health. Some libraries in this study had Jurkat cell RNA spiked in. The CDR3: CSVKTTGFNYGYTF. The CDR3 nucleotides read TGCAGCGTGAAAACTACAGGGTTTAACTATGGCTACACCTTC.